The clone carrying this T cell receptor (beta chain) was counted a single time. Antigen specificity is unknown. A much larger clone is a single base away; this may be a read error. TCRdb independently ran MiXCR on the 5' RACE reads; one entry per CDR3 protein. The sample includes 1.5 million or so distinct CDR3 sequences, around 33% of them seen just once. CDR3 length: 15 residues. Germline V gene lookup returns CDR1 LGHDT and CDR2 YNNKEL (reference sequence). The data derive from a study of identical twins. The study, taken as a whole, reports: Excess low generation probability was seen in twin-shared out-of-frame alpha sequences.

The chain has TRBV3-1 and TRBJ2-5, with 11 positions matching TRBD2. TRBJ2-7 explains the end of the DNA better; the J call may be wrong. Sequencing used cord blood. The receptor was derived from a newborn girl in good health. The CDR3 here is CAGSSPGLAAYEQYF. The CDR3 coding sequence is TGTGCCGGCAGCTCCCCGGGACTAGCGGCCTACGAGCAGTACTTC.